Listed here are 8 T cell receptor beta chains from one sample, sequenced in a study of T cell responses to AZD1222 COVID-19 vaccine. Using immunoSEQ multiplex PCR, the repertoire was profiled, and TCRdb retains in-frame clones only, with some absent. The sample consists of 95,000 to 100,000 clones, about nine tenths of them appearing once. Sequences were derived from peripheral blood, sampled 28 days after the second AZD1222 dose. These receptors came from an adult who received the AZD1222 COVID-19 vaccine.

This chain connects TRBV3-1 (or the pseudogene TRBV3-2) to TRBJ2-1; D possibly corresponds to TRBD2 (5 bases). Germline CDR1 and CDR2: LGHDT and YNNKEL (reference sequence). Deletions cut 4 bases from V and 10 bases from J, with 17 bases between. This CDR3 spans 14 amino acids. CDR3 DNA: TGTGCCAGCAGCCTGCCCAGGAGGACCGGGGAGCAGTTCTTC. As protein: CASSLPRRTGEQFF.

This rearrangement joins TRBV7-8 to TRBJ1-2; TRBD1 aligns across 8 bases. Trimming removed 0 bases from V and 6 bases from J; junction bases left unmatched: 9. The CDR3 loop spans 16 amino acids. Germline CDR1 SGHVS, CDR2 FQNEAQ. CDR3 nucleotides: TGTGCCAGCAGCTTAGCGCAATCAGGGGGCAGGCATGGCTACACCTTC. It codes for CASSLAQSGGRHGYTF.

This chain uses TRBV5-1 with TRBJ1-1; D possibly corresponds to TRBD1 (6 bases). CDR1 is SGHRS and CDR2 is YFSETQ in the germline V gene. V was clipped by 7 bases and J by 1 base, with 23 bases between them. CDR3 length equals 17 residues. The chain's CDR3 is CASSEAGLGGRNTEAFF. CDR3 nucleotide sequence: TGCGCCAGCTCCGAAGCGGGACTAGGGGGAAGGAACACTGAAGCTTTCTTT.

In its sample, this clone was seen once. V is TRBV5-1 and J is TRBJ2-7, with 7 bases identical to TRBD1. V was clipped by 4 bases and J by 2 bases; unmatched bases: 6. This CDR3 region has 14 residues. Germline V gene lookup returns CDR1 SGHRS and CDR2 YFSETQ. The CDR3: CASSQGQFAYEQYF. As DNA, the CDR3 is TGCGCCAGCAGCCAGGGACAGTTTGCCTACGAGCAGTACTTC.

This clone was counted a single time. CDR3 region: CASSPSETAYYNEQFF. CDR3 DNA: TGTGCCAGCAGCCCCTCGGAGACAGCGTACTACAATGAGCAGTTCTTC. The chain couples TRBV3-1 (or the pseudogene TRBV3-2) to TRBJ2-1; the D gene is possibly TRBD1 (5 bases). The CDR3 runs 16 residues. CDR1 and CDR2 from the germline V gene are LGHDT and YNNKEL (reference sequence). Trimming removed 4 bases from V and 3 bases from J, with 16 bases in between.

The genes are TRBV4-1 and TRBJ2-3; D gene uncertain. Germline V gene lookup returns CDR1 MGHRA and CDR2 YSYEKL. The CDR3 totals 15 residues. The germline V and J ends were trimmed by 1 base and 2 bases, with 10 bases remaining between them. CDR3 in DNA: TGCGCCAGCAGCCAAGCCGGGCTCTACACAGATACGCAGTATTTT. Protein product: CASSQAGLYTDTQYF.

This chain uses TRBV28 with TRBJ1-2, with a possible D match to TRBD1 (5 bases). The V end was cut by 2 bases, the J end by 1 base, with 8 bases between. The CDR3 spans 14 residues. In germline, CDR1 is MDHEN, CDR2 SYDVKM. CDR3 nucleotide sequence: TGTGCCAGCAGTTTACAACAGGTTAACTATGGCTACACCTTC. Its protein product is CASSLQQVNYGYTF.

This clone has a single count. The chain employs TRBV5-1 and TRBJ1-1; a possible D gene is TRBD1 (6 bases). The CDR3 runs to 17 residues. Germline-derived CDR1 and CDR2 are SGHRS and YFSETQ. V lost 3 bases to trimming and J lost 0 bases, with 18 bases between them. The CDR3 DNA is TGCGCCAGCAGCTCTGGACAGCGAGCCTTGCTGAACACTGAAGCTTTCTTT. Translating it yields CASSSGQRALLNTEAFF.